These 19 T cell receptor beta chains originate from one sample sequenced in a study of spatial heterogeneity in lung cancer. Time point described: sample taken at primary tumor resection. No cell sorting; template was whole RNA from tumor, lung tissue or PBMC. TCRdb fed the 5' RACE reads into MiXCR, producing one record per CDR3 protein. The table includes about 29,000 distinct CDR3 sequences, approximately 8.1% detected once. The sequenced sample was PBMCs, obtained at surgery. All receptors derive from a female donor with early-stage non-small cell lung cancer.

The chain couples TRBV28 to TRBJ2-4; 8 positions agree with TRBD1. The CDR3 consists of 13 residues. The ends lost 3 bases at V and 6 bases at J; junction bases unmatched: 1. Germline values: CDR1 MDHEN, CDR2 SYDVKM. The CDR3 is CASSLDRVNIQYF. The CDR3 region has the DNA TGTGCCAGCAGTTTGGACAGGGTAAACATTCAGTACTTC.

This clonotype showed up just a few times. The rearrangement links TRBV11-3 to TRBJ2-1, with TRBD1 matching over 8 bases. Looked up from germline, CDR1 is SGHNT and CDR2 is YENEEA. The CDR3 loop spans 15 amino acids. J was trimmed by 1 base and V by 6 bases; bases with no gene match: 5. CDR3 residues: CASSWGQESYNEQFF. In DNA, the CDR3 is TGTGCCAGCAGTTGGGGACAGGAATCCTACAATGAGCAGTTCTTC.

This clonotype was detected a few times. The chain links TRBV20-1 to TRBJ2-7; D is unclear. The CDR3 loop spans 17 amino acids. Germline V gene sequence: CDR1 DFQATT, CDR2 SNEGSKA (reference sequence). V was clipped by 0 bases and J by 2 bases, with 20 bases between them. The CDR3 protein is CSARDYGVYHYPYEQYF. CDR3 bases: TGCAGTGCTAGAGATTATGGGGTTTACCACTATCCCTACGAGCAGTACTTC.

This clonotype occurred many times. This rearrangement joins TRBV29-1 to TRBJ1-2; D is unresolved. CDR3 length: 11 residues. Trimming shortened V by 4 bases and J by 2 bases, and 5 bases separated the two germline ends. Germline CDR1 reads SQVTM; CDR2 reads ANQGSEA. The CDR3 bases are TGCAGCGTTGTGGAAAACTATGGCTACACCTTC. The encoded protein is CSVVENYGYTF.

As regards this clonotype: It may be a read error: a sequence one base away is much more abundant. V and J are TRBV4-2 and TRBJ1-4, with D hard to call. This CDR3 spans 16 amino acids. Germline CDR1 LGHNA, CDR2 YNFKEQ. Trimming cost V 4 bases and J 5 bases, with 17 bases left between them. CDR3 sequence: CASSLDTRSTNEKLFF. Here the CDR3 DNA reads TGTGCCAGCAGCCTAGATACGCGCAGTACAAATGAAAAACTGTTTTTT.

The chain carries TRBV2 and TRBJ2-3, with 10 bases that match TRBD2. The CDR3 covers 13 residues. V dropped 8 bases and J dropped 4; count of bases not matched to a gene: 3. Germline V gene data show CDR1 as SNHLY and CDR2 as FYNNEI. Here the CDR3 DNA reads TGTGCCAGCTCCGGACTAGCGGCAGATACGCAGTATTTT. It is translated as CASSGLAADTQYF.

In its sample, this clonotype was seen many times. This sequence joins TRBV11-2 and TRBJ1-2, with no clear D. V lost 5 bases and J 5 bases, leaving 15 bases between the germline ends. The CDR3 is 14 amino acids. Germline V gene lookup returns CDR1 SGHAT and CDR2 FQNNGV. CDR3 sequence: CASSSLMRRYGYTF. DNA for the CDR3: TGTGCCAGCAGCAGCCTAATGCGGAGGTATGGCTACACCTTC.

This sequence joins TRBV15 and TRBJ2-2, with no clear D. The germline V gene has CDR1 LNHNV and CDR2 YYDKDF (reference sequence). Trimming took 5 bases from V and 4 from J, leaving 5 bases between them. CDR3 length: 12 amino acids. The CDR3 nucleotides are TGTGCCACCAGCCTAGTCACCGGGGAGCTGTTTTTT. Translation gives CATSLVTGELFF. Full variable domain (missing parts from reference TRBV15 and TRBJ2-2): DAMVIQNPRYQVTQFGKPVTLSCSQTLNHNVMYWYQQKSSQAPKLLFHYYDKDFNNEADTPDNFQSRRPNTSFCFLDIRSPGLGDTAMYLCATSLVTGELFFGEGSRLTVL.

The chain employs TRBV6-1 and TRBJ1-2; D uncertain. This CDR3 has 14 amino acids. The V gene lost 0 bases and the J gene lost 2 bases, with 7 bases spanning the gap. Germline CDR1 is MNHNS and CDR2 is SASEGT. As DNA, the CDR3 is TGTGCCAGCAGTGAAGCTCGGGGAAACTATGGCTACACCTTC. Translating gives CASSEARGNYGYTF.

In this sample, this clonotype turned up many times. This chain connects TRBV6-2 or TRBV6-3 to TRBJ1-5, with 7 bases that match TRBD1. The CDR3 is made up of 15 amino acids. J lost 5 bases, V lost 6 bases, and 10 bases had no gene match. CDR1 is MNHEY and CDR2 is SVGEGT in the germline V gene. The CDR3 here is CASSREGTAYQPQHF. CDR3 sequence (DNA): TGTGCCAGCAGCAGGGAGGGGACAGCTTATCAGCCCCAGCATTTT.

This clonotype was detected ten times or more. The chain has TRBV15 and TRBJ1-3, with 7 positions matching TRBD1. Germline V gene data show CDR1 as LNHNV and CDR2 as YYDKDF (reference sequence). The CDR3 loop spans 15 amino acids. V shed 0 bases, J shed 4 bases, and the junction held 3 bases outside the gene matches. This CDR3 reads CATSRDRGSGNTIYF. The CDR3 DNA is TGTGCCACCAGCAGAGACAGGGGGTCCGGAAACACCATATATTTT.

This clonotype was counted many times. CDR3 loop: CASSFRDTEETQYF. In DNA form, the CDR3 reads TGTGCCAGCAGCTTCCGGGACACCGAAGAGACCCAGTACTTC. The chain couples TRBV5-4 to TRBJ2-5; possible D gene TRBD1, 6 bases. Germline loops: CDR1 SGHNT, CDR2 YYREEE (reference sequence). V lost 2 bases to trimming and J lost 3 bases, with 11 bases between them. The CDR3 spans 14 residues.

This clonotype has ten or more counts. CDR3: CASSFRTALSYEQYF. CDR3 coding DNA: TGTGCCAGCAGTTTCAGAACAGCCCTTTCCTACGAGCAGTACTTC. V gene TRBV28 combines with J gene TRBJ2-7, with D unclear. The CDR3 has 15 residues. With 3 bases removed from V and 1 base from J, the gap between germline ends came to 13 bases. Looked up from germline, CDR1 is MDHEN and CDR2 is SYDVKM.

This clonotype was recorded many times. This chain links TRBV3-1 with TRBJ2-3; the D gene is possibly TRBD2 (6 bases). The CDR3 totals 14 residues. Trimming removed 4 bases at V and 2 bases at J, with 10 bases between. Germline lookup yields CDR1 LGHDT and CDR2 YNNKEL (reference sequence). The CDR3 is CASSPGAVTDTQYF. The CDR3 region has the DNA TGTGCCAGCAGCCCGGGAGCGGTCACAGATACGCAGTATTTT.

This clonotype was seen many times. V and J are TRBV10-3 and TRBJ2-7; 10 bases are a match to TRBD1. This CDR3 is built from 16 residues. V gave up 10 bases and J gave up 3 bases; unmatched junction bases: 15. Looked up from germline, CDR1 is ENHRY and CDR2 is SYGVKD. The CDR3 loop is CATREPRTGGFYEQYF. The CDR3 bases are TGTGCCACTCGTGAACCGAGGACAGGGGGTTTCTACGAGCAGTACTTC.

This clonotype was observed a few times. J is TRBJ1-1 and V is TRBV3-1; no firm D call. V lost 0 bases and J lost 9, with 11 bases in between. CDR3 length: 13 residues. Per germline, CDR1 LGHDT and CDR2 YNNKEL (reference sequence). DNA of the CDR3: TGTGCCAGCAGCCAAGATAGGTGGGCGCAAGCTTTCTTT. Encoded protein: CASSQDRWAQAFF.

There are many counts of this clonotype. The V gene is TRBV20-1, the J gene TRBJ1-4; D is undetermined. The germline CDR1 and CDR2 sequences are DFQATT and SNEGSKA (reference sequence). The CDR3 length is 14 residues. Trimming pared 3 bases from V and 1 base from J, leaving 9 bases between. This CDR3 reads CSARAVGTNEKLFF. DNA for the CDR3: TGCAGTGCTAGGGCGGTTGGAACTAATGAAAAACTGTTTTTT.

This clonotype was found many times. The CDR3 loop reads CASSLAQIWGYTF. DNA for the CDR3: TGTGCCAGCAGCTTAGCGCAAATCTGGGGCTACACCTTC. The chain employs TRBV7-2 and TRBJ1-2; unclear D gene. This CDR3 spans 13 amino acids. The V gene lost 0 bases and the J gene lost 8 bases, with 10 bases spanning the gap. Per the germline V gene, CDR1 is SGHTA and CDR2 is FQGNSA.

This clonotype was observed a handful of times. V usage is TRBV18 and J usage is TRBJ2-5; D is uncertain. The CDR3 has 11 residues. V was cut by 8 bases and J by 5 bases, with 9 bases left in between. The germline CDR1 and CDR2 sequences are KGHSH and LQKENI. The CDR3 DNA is TGTGCCAGCAGTAAGGAGGAGACCCAGTACTTC. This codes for CASSKEETQYF.